Detailed here is one T cell receptor beta chain. Antigen unknown. The primer mix had 60 Vbeta and 13 Jbeta primers. Measured with immunoSEQ multiplex PCR; TCRdb has only the in-frame clones, and not every one. The data show a few hundred thousand clones, 77% seen once. The sample belongs to a study of cytomegalovirus exposure and HLA in healthy donors. The study's findings and limits: Relative to the approximately 680-donor mean, N-insertions were reportedly fewer in an Asian-associated ancestry cluster in a later analysis. Later genetic work tied a missense DCLRE1C variant to beta-chain V and J trimming. In vitro, a few CMV-associated chains proved specific for CMV antigens. A later analysis found most CMV-associated TCR beta chains apparently HLA-restricted.

CDR3 length: 16 residues. From germline, CDR1 is MNHNS and CDR2 SASEGT. V was shortened by 4 bases and J by 2 bases, with 16 bases between the two germline ends. The sequenced sample consisted of PBMCs. V gene TRBV6-1 combines with J gene TRBJ2-3; D might be TRBD2 (7 bases). The TCR comes from a woman aged 55-69 years in good health and CMV-seropositive. The CDR3 region has the DNA TGTGCCAGCAGTGGGTGGGGGGGGGCAGACACAGATACGCAGTATTTT. It translates to CASSGWGGADTDTQYF.